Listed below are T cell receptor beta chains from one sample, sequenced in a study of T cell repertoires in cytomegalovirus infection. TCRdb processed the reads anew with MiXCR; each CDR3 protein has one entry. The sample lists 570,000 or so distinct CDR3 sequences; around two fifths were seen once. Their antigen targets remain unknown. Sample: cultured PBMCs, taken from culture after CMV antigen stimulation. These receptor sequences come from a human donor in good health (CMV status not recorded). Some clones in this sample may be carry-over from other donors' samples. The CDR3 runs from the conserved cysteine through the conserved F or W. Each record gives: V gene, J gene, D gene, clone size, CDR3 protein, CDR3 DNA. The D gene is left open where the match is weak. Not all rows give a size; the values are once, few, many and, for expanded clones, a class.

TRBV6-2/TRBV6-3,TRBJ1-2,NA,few,CASSYSRWGYTF,TGTGCCAGCAGTTACTCCCGGTGGGGCTACACCTTC
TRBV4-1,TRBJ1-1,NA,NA,CASSHSQNPNTEAFF,TGCGCCAGCAGCCACTCGCAGAACCCGAACACTGAAGCTTTCTTT
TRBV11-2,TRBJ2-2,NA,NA,CASSRPEPNTGELFF,TGTGCCAGCAGCAGGCCGGAACCGAACACCGGGGAGCTGTTTTTT
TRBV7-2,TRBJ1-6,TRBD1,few,CASAGGRGNSPLHF,TGTGCCAGCGCAGGGGGCAGGGGGAACTCACCCCTCCACTTT
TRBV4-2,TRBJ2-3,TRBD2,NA,CASSQLTGGGADTQYF,TGTGCCAGCAGCCAACTCACGGGCGGGGGGGCAGATACGCAGTATTTT
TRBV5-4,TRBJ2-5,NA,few,CASSLLGAGEETQYF,TGTGCCAGCAGCTTGCTGGGGGCGGGGGAAGAGACCCAGTACTTC
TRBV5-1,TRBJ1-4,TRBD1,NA,CASSLSSGGFGKLFF,TGCGCCAGCAGCTTGTCCTCAGGGGGCTTCGGAAAACTGTTTTTT
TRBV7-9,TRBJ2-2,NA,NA,CASSPPRAGELFF,TGTGCCAGCAGCCCTCCCCGGGCCGGGGAGCTGTTTTTT
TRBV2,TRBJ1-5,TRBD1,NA,CASSRDSQPQHF,TGTGCCAGCAGCCGGGACAGTCAGCCCCAGCATTTT
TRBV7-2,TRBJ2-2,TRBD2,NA,CASRRDYDTGELFF,TGTGCCAGCAGGAGGGACTACGACACCGGGGAGCTGTTTTTT
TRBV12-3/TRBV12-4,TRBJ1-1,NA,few,CASSAPGLDTEAFF,TGTGCCAGCTCAGCCCCGGGGCTCGACACTGAAGCTTTCTTT
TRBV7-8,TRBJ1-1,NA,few,CASSHRQVVRIEAFF,TGTGCCAGCAGCCACCGACAGGTAGTACGGATTGAAGCTTTCTTT
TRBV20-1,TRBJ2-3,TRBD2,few,CGIGRAETQDTQYF,TGCGGGATAGGGAGGGCCGAAACCCAAGATACGCAGTATTTT
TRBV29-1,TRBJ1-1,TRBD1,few,CSVGTGGTEAFF,TGCAGCGTCGGGACAGGGGGCACTGAAGCTTTCTTT
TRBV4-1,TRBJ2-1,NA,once,CASSQVSRSGNEQFF,TGCGCCAGCAGCCAAGTGAGTAGATCCGGCAATGAGCAGTTCTTC
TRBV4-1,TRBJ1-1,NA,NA,CASSRSLPTANTEAFF,TGCGCCAGCAGCCGAAGCTTACCGACAGCTAACACTGAAGCTTTCTTT
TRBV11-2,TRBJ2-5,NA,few,CASSLGVAQYF,TGTGCCAGCAGCTTAGGTGTGGCCCAGTACTTC
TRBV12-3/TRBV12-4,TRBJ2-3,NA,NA,CASSSWGTTDTQYF,TGTGCCAGCAGTTCGTGGGGAACCACAGATACGCAGTATTTT
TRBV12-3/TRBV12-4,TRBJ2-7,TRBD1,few,CASSGQGTYYEQYF,TGTGCCAGCAGCGGACAGGGGACGTACTACGAGCAGTACTTC
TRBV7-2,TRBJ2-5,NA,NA,CASSLGTAAETQYF,TGTGCCAGCAGCTTAGGTACGGCGGCGGAGACCCAGTACTTC
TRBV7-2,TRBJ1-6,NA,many,CASTLREEVPLHF,TGTGCCAGCACTCTGAGGGAGGAAGTACCCCTCCACTTT
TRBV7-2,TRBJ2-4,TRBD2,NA,CASSLGLAWTIQYF,TGTGCCAGCAGCTTGGGACTAGCGTGGACCATTCAGTACTTC
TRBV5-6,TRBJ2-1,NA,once,CASSWGDHRNEFF,TGTGCCAGCAGCTGGGGGGACCACAGGAACGAGTTCTTC
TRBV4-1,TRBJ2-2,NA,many,CASRQILVARPNTGELFF,TGCGCCAGCAGGCAGATATTAGTCGCCAGGCCCAACACCGGGGAGCTGTTTTTT
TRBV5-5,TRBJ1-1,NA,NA,CASTFTSGNTEAFF,TGTGCCAGCACGTTCACATCCGGGAACACTGAAGCTTTCTTT
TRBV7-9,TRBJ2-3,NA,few,CASRAEDTQYF,TGTGCCAGCAGGGCCGAGGATACGCAGTATTTT